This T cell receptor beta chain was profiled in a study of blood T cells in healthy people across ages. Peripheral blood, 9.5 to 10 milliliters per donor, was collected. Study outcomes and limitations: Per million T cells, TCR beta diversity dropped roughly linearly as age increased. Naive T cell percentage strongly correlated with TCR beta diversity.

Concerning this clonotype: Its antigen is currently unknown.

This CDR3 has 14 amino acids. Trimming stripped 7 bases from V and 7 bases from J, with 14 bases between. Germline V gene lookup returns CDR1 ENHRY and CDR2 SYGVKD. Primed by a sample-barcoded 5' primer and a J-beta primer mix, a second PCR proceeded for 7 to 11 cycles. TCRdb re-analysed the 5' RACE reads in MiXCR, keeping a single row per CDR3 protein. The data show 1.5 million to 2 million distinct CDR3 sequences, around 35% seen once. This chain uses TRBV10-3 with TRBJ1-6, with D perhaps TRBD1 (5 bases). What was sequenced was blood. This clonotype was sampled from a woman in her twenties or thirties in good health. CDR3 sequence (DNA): TGTGCCATCACTCCGGGTGGGGGAAATTCACCCCTCCACTTT. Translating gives CAITPGGGNSPLHF.